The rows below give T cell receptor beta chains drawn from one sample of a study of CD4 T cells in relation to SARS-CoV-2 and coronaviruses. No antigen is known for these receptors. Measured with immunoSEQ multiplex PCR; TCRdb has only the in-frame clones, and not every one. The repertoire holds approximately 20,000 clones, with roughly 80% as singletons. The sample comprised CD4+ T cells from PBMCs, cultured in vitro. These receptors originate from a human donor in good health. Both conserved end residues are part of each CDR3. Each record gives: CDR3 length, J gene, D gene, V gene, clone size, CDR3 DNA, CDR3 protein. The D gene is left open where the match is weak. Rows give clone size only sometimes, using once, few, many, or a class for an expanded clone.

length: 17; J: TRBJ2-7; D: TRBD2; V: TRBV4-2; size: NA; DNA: TGTGCCAGCAGCCCGGGACTAGCGGGAGGCCCAACCTACGAGCAGTACTTC; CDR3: CASSPGLAGGPTYEQYF
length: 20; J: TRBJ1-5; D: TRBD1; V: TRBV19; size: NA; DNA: TGTGCCAGTAGTGCGAGACTCCCGGGACAGGCAACCCATAGCAATCAGCCCCAGCATTTT; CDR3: CASSARLPGQATHSNQPQHF
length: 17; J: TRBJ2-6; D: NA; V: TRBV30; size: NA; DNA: TGTGCCTGGAGTCCCTCGTTTGGGCTCTCTGGGGCCAACGTCCTGACTTTC; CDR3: CAWSPSFGLSGANVLTF
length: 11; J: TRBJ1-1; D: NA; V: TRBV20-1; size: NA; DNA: TGCAGTGCTAGATCGAGGAGGGAAGCTTTCTTT; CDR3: CSARSRREAFF
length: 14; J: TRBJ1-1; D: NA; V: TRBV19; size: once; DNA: TGTGCCACCTGCGGGCGGGCAGGAGGCACTGAAGCTTTCTTT; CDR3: CATCGRAGGTEAFF
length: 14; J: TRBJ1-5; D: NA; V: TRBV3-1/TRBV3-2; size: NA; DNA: TGTGCCAGCAGCCAAGGGGATTTCAGTCAGCCCCAGCATTTT; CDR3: CASSQGDFSQPQHF
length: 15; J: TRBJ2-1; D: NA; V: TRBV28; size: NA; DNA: TGTGCCAGCAGTTTAGAAGGGAACTCCTACAATGAGCAGTTCTTC; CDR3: CASSLEGNSYNEQFF
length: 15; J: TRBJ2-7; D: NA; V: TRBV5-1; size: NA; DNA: TGCGCCAGCAGCTTGGATCCAGAAGGGCCCTACGAGCAGTACTTC; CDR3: CASSLDPEGPYEQYF
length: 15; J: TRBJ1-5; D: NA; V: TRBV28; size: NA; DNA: TGTGCCAGCAGACGGACGACAGGCGCCAATCAGCCCCAGCATTTT; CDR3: CASRRTTGANQPQHF
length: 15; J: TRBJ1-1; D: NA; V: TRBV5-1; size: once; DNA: TGCGCCAGCAGCGACCGACAGGTTGGGGGAACTGAAGCTTTCTTT; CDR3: CASSDRQVGGTEAFF
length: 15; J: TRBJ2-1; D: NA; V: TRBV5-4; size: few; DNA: TGTGCCAGCAGCGCCAGGGCTGCATCCTACAATGAGCAGTTCTTC; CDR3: CASSARAASYNEQFF
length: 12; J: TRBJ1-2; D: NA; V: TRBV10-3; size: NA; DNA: TGTGCCATCAGTGAAAATCGAGATGGCTACACCTTC; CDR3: CAISENRDGYTF
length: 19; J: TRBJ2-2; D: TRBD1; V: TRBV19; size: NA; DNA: TGTGCCAGTAGTGGACCCCGGGACAGGGGCCCGGGGGGCGGCGGGGAGCTGTTTTTT; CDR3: CASSGPRDRGPGGGGELFF
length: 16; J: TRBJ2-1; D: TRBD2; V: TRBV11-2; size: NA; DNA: TGTGCCAGCAGCTTAGACCCAGCGGGAGGGTACAATGAGCAGTTCTTC; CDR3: CASSLDPAGGYNEQFF
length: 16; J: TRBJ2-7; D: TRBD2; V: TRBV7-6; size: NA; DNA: TGTGCCAGCAGCCCACCTAGCGGGAGGACAGTCCACGAGCAGTACTTC; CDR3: CASSPPSGRTVHEQYF
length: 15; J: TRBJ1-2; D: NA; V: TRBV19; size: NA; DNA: TGTGCCAGTATGGGGCCCGCGGGCTCTAACTATGGCTACACCTTC; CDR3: CASMGPAGSNYGYTF
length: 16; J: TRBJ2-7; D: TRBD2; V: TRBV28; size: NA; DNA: TGTGCCAGCAGTGACCGACTAGCGGGAGCCTTCAACGAGCAGTACTTC; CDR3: CASSDRLAGAFNEQYF
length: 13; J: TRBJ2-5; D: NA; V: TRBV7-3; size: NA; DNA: TGTGCCAGCAGCCAGGGGCCCGCGGGGACCCAGTACTTC; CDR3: CASSQGPAGTQYF
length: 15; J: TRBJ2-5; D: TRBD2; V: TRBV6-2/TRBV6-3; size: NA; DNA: TGTGCCAGCAGTTTCAGCGGGACCAACCAAGAGACCCAGTACTTC; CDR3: CASSFSGTNQETQYF
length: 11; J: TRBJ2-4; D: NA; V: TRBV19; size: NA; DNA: TGTGCCAGTAGCCCCAAAAACATTCAGTACTTC; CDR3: CASSPKNIQYF
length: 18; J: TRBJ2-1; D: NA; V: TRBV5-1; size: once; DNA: TGCGCCAGCAGCTTGCAGGGCCTCTCATCCAGCTCCTACAATGAGCAGTTCTTC; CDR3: CASSLQGLSSSSYNEQFF
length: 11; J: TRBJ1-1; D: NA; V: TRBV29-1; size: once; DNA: TGCAGCGGGTCGTGGAACACTGAAGCTTTCTTT; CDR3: CSGSWNTEAFF
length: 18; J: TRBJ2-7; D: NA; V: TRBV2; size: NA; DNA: TGTGCCAGCAGTGAAGTTGGGGGGCTACGGCAAAAAAAATACGAGCAGTACTTC; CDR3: CASSEVGGLRQKKYEQYF
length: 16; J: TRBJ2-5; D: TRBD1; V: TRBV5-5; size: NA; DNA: TGTGCCAGCAGCTTGCAACAGGGGGCCGGGCAAGAGACCCAGTACTTC; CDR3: CASSLQQGAGQETQYF
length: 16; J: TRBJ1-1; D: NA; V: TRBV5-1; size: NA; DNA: TGCGCCAGCAGCTCTCTCTACACCGGACAAAACACTGAAGCTTTCTTT; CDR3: CASSSLYTGQNTEAFF
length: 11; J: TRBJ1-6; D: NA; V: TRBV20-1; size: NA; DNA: TGCACCGCGAAGGAGAGGTCACCCCTCCACTTT; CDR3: CTAKERSPLHF
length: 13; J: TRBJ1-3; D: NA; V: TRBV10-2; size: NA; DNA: TGCGCCAGCGGCGTGAGCTCTGGAAACACCATATATTTT; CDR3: CASGVSSGNTIYF
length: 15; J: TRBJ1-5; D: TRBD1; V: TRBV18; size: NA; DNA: TGTGCCAGCTCAAAAGGACAGGGGAGCAATCAGCCCCAGCATTTT; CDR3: CASSKGQGSNQPQHF
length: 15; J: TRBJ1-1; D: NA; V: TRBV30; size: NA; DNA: TGTGCCTGGAGTGCAAGTAGGACAGAACGCGCTGAAGCTTTCTTT; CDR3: CAWSASRTERAEAFF
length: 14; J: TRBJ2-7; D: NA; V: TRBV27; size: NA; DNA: TGTGCCAGCAACACAGGACGGGGCGCCTACGAGCAGTACTTC; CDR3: CASNTGRGAYEQYF
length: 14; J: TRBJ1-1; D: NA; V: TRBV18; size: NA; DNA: TGTGCCAGCTCACCACTGCCAGATAACACTGAAGCTTTCTTT; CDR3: CASSPLPDNTEAFF
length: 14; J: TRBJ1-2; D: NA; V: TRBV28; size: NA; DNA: TGTGCCAGCAGCACCCTGGGGGTTAACGGAGGCTACACCTTC; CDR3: CASSTLGVNGGYTF
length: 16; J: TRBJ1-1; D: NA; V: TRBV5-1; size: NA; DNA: TGCGCCAGCAGCATTTCAGGGTCTTCCGTGAACACTGAAGCTTTCTTT; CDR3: CASSISGSSVNTEAFF
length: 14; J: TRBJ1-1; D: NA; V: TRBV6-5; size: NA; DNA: TGTGCCAGCAAAAGGACAGCCATGAACACTGAAGCTTTCTTT; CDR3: CASKRTAMNTEAFF
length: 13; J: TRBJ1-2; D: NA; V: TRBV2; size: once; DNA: TGTGCCAGCAGTGAAGGGCCAAACTATGGCTACACCTTC; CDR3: CASSEGPNYGYTF
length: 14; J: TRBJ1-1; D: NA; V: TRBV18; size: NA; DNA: TGTGCCAGCTCACCAGGACGGGCGAACACTGAAGCTTTCTTT; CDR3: CASSPGRANTEAFF
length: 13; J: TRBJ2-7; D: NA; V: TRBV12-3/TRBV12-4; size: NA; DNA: TGTGCCAGCAGCTTAAGGCGACCCTACGAGCAGTACTTC; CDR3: CASSLRRPYEQYF
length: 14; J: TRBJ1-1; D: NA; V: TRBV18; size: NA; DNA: TGTGCCAGCTCACCCGACGCGAGGAACACTGAAGCTTTCTTT; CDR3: CASSPDARNTEAFF
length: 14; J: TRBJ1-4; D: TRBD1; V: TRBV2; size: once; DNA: TGTGCCAGCAGTGGGGGGACAGTGCAATTAAAACTGTTTTTT; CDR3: CASSGGTVQLKLFF
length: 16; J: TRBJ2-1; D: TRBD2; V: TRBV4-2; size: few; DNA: TGTGCCAGCAGCCAAGATACTAGCGGGAGATCAAATGAGCAGTTCTTC; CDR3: CASSQDTSGRSNEQFF
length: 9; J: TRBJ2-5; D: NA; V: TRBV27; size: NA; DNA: TGTGCCAGGATCATTACCCAGTACTTC; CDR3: CARIITQYF